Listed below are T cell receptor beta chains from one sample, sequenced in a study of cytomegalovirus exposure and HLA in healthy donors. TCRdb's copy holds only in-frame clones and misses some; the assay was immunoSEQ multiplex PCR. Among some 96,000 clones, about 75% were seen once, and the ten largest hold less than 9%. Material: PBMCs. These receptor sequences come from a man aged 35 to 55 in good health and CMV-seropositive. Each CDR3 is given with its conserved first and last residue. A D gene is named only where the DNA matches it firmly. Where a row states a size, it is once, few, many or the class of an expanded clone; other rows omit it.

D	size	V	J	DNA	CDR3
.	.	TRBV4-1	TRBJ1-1	TGCGCCAGCAGCCAAGAAACCGGGAACACTGAAGCTTTCTTT	CASSQETGNTEAFF
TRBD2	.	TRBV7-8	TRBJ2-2	TGTGCCAGCAGCAAAGCTAGCGGAGCCCTAGAAGGGGAGCTGTTTTTT	CASSKASGALEGELFF
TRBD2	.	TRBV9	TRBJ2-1	TGTGCCAGCACCCCAGCGGGAGGCATCAATGAGCAGTTCTTC	CASTPAGGINEQFF
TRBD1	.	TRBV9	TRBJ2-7	TGTGCCAGCAGCGCCCAGGGACAGGGGGTAGGCTACGAGCAGTACTTC	CASSAQGQGVGYEQYF
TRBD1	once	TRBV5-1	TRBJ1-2	TGCGCCAGCAGCCCAGGGGGCGGCTATGGCTACACCTTC	CASSPGGGYGYTF
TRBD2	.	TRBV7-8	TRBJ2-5	TGTGCCAGCAGCTTAGCGATCGATGCGCTAGCGGGGGGGGAGACCCAGTACTTC	CASSLAIDALAGGETQYF
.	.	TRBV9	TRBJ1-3	TGTGCCAGCAGCAGGGGGGGGGTGTCTGGAAACACCATATATTTT	CASSRGGVSGNTIYF
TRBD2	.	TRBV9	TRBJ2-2	TGTGCCAGCAGCGCTAGCGGGAGGGTCAACACCGGGGAGCTGTTTTTT	CASSASGRVNTGELFF
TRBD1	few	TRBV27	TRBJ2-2	TGTGCCAGCAGGCCGGGACAGGGTAGCACCGGGGAGCTGTTTTTT	CASRPGQGSTGELFF
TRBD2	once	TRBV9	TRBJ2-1	TGTGCCAGCAGCGTAGAAGTAGAGGGACTAGCGTTGTTCTTC	CASSVEVEGLALFF